The 13 T cell receptor beta chains listed next were all sequenced from one sample in a study of circulating tumor DNA in untreated peripheral T-cell lymphoma. The table came from immunoSEQ multiplex PCR; TCRdb's copy has only in-frame clones and leaves some out. The table includes more than 5,500 clones, 60% to 80% detected once. The sample consisted of tumor tissue. The receptors stem from a human donor with peripheral T-cell lymphoma.

The V call is TRBV6-8, the J call TRBJ1-2; TRBD1 might be the D (6 bases). Germline V gives CDR1 MNHGY, CDR2 SAAAGT. Trimming pared 2 bases from V and 6 bases from J, leaving 10 bases between. The CDR3 has 13 amino acids. The CDR3 loop is CASSYGRGHGYTF. The CDR3 nucleotides are TGTGCCAGCAGTTACGGCAGGGGCCATGGCTACACCTTC.

This clone is judged medium-sized (0.01 to 0.1%). The V call is TRBV25-1, the J call TRBJ1-2; 8 positions agree with TRBD1. CDR1 MGHDK and CDR2 SYGVNS come from the germline V gene. The CDR3 loop spans 15 amino acids. Trimming cost V 2 bases and J 5 bases; bases outside gene matches: 7. This chain's CDR3 is CASSEQGAESYGYTF. CDR3 DNA sequence: TGTGCCAGCAGTGAACAGGGGGCGGAAAGTTATGGCTACACCTTC.

With regard to this clone: One end of the junction fails to match germline, which may point to a read error. J is TRBJ2-7 and V is TRBV6-9; D is undetermined. Germline V gene lookup returns CDR1 MNHGY and CDR2 SVAAGI. The CDR3 loop spans 14 amino acids. This CDR3 reads CVSSIQALSYEQYF. CDR3 bases: TGTGTCAGCAGTATCCAGGCTCTATCCTACGAGCAGTACTTC.

The chain joins TRBV6-8 to TRBJ1-5, with a tentative D call TRBD1 (5 bases). The CDR3 loop spans 13 amino acids. V gave up 11 bases and J gave up 0 bases, with 11 bases separating them. The germline V gene encodes CDR1 MNHGY and CDR2 SAAAGT. CDR3 nucleotides: TGTGCCGTAAGCAGGGATAGCAATCAGCCCCAGCATTTT. Translation: CAVSRDSNQPQHF.

The chain is built from TRBV6-8 and TRBJ2-5, with TRBD1 as a possible D gene (6 bases). CDR3 size: 13 residues. V was pared by 5 bases and J by 6 bases, with 13 bases between. Germline CDR1 MNHGY, CDR2 SAAAGT. The CDR3 loop reads CASSQGIQKTQYF. CDR3 nucleotides: TGTGCCAGCAGTCAGGGGATTCAAAAGACCCAGTACTTC.

The chain links TRBV5-1 to TRBJ2-2; weak D call: TRBD1 (6 bases). V lost 2 bases and J lost 6, with 14 bases in between. Germline V gene sequence: CDR1 SGHRS, CDR2 YFSETQ. The CDR3 runs 15 residues. In DNA, the CDR3 is TGCGCCAGCAGCTTATCTACAGGGAGCTCCGGGGAGCTGTTTTTT. Encoded protein: CASSLSTGSSGELFF.

V and J are TRBV6-8 and TRBJ2-3; maybe TRBD2 (6 bases). The CDR3 length is 14 residues. Trimming left V 4 bases short and J 5 bases short, with 13 bases between. From germline, CDR1 is MNHGY and CDR2 SAAAGT. CDR3 region: CASSLAVALDTQYF. Here the CDR3 DNA reads TGTGCCAGCAGTTTAGCGGTAGCTTTAGATACGCAGTATTTT.

J is TRBJ2-1 and V is TRBV15; the D gene is possibly TRBD1 (6 bases). The V and J ends lost 6 bases and 5 bases respectively, with 14 bases between them. The CDR3 runs to 14 residues. Germline V gives CDR1 LNHNV, CDR2 YYDKDF (reference sequence). CDR3 coding DNA: TGTGCCACCAGGGCTGGGGGCCTCGACAATGAGCAGTTCTTC. Its protein product is CATRAGGLDNEQFF. Filled out from reference TRBV15 and TRBJ2-1, the complete variable domain reads DAMVIQNPRYQVTQFGKPVTLSCSQTLNHNVMYWYQQKSSQAPKLLFHYYDKDFNNEADTPDNFQSRRPNTSFCFLDIRSPGLGDTAMYLCATRAGGLDNEQFFGPGTRLTVL.

This chain links TRBV6-8 with TRBJ2-1; no clear D. Germline V gene lookup returns CDR1 MNHGY and CDR2 SAAAGT. V was pared by 4 bases and J by 10 bases, with 11 bases between. The CDR3 runs to 12 residues. The CDR3 DNA follows: TGTGCCAGCAGTTTCCCGGCTGGGGAGCAGTTCTTC. This translates into CASSFPAGEQFF.

This clone has just one count. The V and J genes are TRBV28 and TRBJ2-7; D is undetermined. Trimming took 4 bases from V and 3 from J, leaving 10 bases between them. The CDR3 runs 13 residues. In germline, CDR1 is MDHEN, CDR2 SYDVKM. Written as DNA, the CDR3 is TGTGCCAGCAGTTCACATCTCCTCTACGAGCAGTACTTC. Protein product: CASSSHLLYEQYF.

A single count supports this clone. The chain recombines TRBV18 with TRBJ2-3; tentative D call: TRBD1 (6 bases). Germline values: CDR1 KGHSH, CDR2 LQKENI. V was clipped by 4 bases and J by 1 base, with 12 bases between them. This CDR3 comprises 15 residues. The CDR3 region is CASSLLRGCTDTQYF. In nucleotides, the CDR3 is TGTGCCAGCTCACTCCTCAGGGGATGCACAGATACGCAGTATTTT.

The CDR3 DNA reads TGTGCCAGTAGTATCGGACAGGGATACAATGAGCAGTTCTTC. Its protein product is CASSIGQGYNEQFF. The chain has TRBV19 and TRBJ2-1, with 8 bases that match TRBD1. J was trimmed by 4 bases and V by 3 bases; bases with no gene match: 2. Germline V gene sequence: CDR1 LNHDA, CDR2 SQIVND (reference sequence). The CDR3 totals 14 residues.

This clone was detected only a few times. The V and J genes are TRBV19 and TRBJ2-7; D is undetermined. V shed 6 bases and J shed 7 bases, with 10 bases lying between them. CDR1 is LNHDA and CDR2 is SQIVND in the germline V gene (reference sequence). The CDR3 length is 11 residues. The CDR3 coding sequence is TGTGCCAGTAGATCCGAAGGGGAGCAGTACTTC. Its protein is CASRSEGEQYF.